What follows are 17 T cell receptor beta chains derived from one specimen sequenced in a study of blood T cell repertoires in COVID-19. The method was immunoSEQ multiplex PCR; TCRdb's version includes in-frame clones alone and lacks a portion of them. The sample comprises about 150,000 clones, roughly 81% of which are singletons, and roughly 8.8% rests with the top ten. Sequenced material: peripheral blood. Receptors originate from a human donor with acute or convalescent COVID-19. The donor label of this sample is uncertain.

The V gene is TRBV7-8, the J gene TRBJ1-5; tentative D call: TRBD1 (5 bases). This CDR3 has 14 residues. Germline assignment: CDR1 SGHVS and CDR2 FQNEAQ. Trimming took off 3 bases at V and 2 bases at J, with 8 bases between the two ends. As DNA, the CDR3 is TGTGCCAGCAGCTTGATCAGGGGCAATCAGCCCCAGCATTTT. Amino acids: CASSLIRGNQPQHF.

This clone has only one observation. V usage is TRBV5-4 and J usage is TRBJ2-3, with 9 bases aligning to TRBD1. Losses at the gene ends were 4 bases for V and 5 bases for J; bases not matched to a gene: 11. The CDR3 runs 16 residues. Looked up from germline, CDR1 is SGHNT and CDR2 is YYREEE (reference sequence). CDR3 in DNA: TGTGCCAGCAGCAGAGCCGGGACAGGGTTTGAAGATACGCAGTATTTT. It encodes CASSRAGTGFEDTQYF.

The rearrangement joins TRBV5-4 to TRBJ1-2; D gene uncertain. The CDR3 sequence is 15 residues long. With 0 bases removed from V and 7 bases from J, the gap between germline ends came to 16 bases. CDR1 and CDR2 (germline): SGHNT, YYREEE (reference sequence). CDR3 amino acids: CASSLVEAPTVGYTF. The CDR3 nucleotides are TGTGCCAGCAGCTTGGTGGAGGCACCTACGGTTGGCTACACCTTC.

This clone was picked up one time. V gene TRBV18 combines with J gene TRBJ1-6; TRBD1 matches at 8 bases. The CDR3 totals 14 residues. The ends lost 2 bases at V and 8 bases at J; junction bases unmatched: 2. The germline CDR1 and CDR2 sequences are KGHSH and LQKENI. This chain's CDR3 is CASSPMDRDSPLHF. The CDR3, as DNA: TGTGCCAGCTCACCAATGGACAGGGATTCACCCCTCCACTTT.

The chain is built from TRBV27 and TRBJ2-7; D might be TRBD2 (6 bases). The length of the CDR3 is 15 residues. V shed 4 bases and J shed 4 bases, with 17 bases lying between them. Germline values: CDR1 MNHEY, CDR2 SMNVEV (reference sequence). The CDR3 region is CASSSLRREEYEQYF. CDR3 nucleotide sequence: TGTGCCAGCAGTTCCCTCCGCAGGGAGGAGTACGAGCAGTACTTC.

This rearrangement joins TRBV29-1 to TRBJ2-1; tentatively, D is TRBD2 (6 bases). Germline lookup yields CDR1 SQVTM and CDR2 ANQGSEA. The ends were cut back, 0 bases at V and 10 bases at J, with 22 bases in the middle. The CDR3 totals 16 residues. The CDR3 DNA sequence: TGCAGCGTTGAAGACGGCGGGGCACTCGGCATTGGAGAGCAGTTCTTC. Its translation: CSVEDGGALGIGEQFF.

In nucleotides, the CDR3 is TGTGCCTGGAGTTCACAGGGGGCGCTGGCTTTCTTT. This codes for CAWSSQGALAFF. The chain couples TRBV30 to TRBJ1-1; 9 nucleotides match TRBD1. CDR3 length: 12 amino acids. In germline, CDR1 is GTSNPN, CDR2 SVGIG (reference sequence). The trim removed 2 bases at V and 11 bases at J, leaving 6 bases unmatched.

The chain recombines TRBV3-1 (or the pseudogene TRBV3-2) with TRBJ1-1; TRBD1 matches at 9 bases. The CDR3 is 12 residues long. The V and J ends lost 5 bases and 9 bases, in that order; junction bases with no gene match: 4. The V gene's germline CDR1 is LGHDT and CDR2 YNNKEL (reference sequence). The CDR3 loop reads CASSYGQGKAFF. In DNA form, the CDR3 reads TGTGCCAGCAGCTATGGACAGGGGAAAGCTTTCTTT.

The rearrangement joins TRBV5-1 to TRBJ1-3, with D uncertain. V was cut by 4 bases and J by 0 bases, with 11 bases left in between. The germline V gene has CDR1 SGHRS and CDR2 YFSETQ. The CDR3 consists of 15 residues. The CDR3 DNA is TGCGCCAGCAGCGTTTCGGAGTTCTCTGGAAACACCATATATTTT. Its protein is CASSVSEFSGNTIYF. The full variable domain, rest sourced from reference TRBV5-1 and TRBJ1-3, is KAGVTQTPRYLIKTRGQQVTLSCSPISGHRSVSWYQQTPGQGLQFLFEYFSETQRNKGNFPGRFSGRQFSNSRSEMNVSTLELGDSALYLCASSVSEFSGNTIYFGEGSWLTVV.

The chain recombines TRBV4-2 with TRBJ2-2, with D possibly matching TRBD2 (7 bases). The CDR3 totals 14 residues. Trimming cost V 4 bases and J 5 bases, with 11 bases left between them. Germline V gene sequence: CDR1 LGHNA, CDR2 YNFKEQ. The CDR3 DNA reads TGTGCCAGCAGCCCACAGGGAGGGACCGGGGAGCTGTTTTTT. It translates to CASSPQGGTGELFF.

The chain carries TRBV5-6 and TRBJ1-2; 10 bases are shared with TRBD1. The germline CDR1 and CDR2 sequences are SGHDT and YYEEEE. Unmatched junction bases numbered 5, after V lost 0 bases and J lost 3 bases. This CDR3 comprises 16 residues. The CDR3 here is CASSLVGTGADYGYTF. Written as DNA, the CDR3 is TGTGCCAGCAGCTTGGTGGGGACAGGGGCGGACTATGGCTACACCTTC.

This rearrangement joins TRBV6-5 to TRBJ1-6; a possible D gene is TRBD1 (6 bases). Trimming took off 2 bases at V and 7 bases at J, with 9 bases between the two ends. The CDR3 is 14 amino acids. Germline loops: CDR1 MNHEY, CDR2 SVGAGI. The CDR3 region has the DNA TGTGCCAGCAGTTACGACGGGACAAATTCACCCCTCCACTTT. It is translated as CASSYDGTNSPLHF.

The rearrangement uses TRBV11-2 and TRBJ2-7; 7 bases are shared with TRBD2. The CDR3 extends over 14 amino acids. Germline-derived CDR1 and CDR2 are SGHAT and FQNNGV. The trim removed 5 bases at V and 3 bases at J, leaving 7 bases unmatched. The CDR3 nucleotides are TGTGCCAGCAGCGTATCTAGCGGCCTCTACGAGCAGTACGTC. The encoded protein is CASSVSSGLYEQYV.

This clone came up once. The CDR3 sequence is CASRRTGRTDTQYF. CDR3 coding DNA: TGTGCCAGCAGGAGGACAGGGAGAACAGATACGCAGTATTTT. V gene TRBV28 combines with J gene TRBJ2-3, with 8 bases lining up with TRBD1. J was trimmed by 3 bases and V by 6 bases; bases with no gene match: 5. Germline loops: CDR1 MDHEN, CDR2 SYDVKM. CDR3 length: 14 amino acids.

The chain has TRBV2 and TRBJ1-5; a weak D match, TRBD1 (6 bases). Germline CDR1 and CDR2: SNHLY and FYNNEI. Trimming took off 4 bases at V and 4 bases at J, with 17 bases between the two ends. The CDR3 extends over 16 amino acids. In DNA, the CDR3 is TGTGCCAGCAGTGGGGGGGGCTCAGGCCAAAATCAGCCCCAGCATTTT. Translated, it gives CASSGGGSGQNQPQHF.

This chain joins TRBV15 and TRBJ2-1; the match to TRBD2 covers 13 bases. The CDR3 is made up of 16 amino acids. Germline values: CDR1 LNHNV, CDR2 YYDKDF (reference sequence). Trimming cost V 3 bases and J 7 bases; bases outside gene matches: 6. The CDR3 nucleotides read TGTGCCACCAGCAGGGCCACTAGCGGGGGGGCTAATGAGCAGTTCTTC. Translation: CATSRATSGGANEQFF. Using reference TRBV15 and TRBJ2-1 for the parts outside the CDR3, the full variable domain is DAMVIQNPRYQVTQFGKPVTLSCSQTLNHNVMYWYQQKSSQAPKLLFHYYDKDFNNEADTPDNFQSRRPNTSFCFLDIRSPGLGDTAMYLCATSRATSGGANEQFFGPGTRLTVL.

This chain links TRBV15 with TRBJ1-2, with unresolved D. Germline-derived CDR1 and CDR2 are LNHNV and YYDKDF (reference sequence). V was pared by 5 bases and J by 7 bases, with 14 bases between. This CDR3 region has 13 residues. CDR3 sequence: CATSGREGGGYTF. The CDR3, as DNA: TGTGCCACCAGCGGCCGGGAAGGCGGTGGCTACACCTTC. The full variable domain, rest sourced from reference TRBV15 and TRBJ1-2, is DAMVIQNPRYQVTQFGKPVTLSCSQTLNHNVMYWYQQKSSQAPKLLFHYYDKDFNNEADTPDNFQSRRPNTSFCFLDIRSPGLGDTAMYLCATSGREGGGYTFGSGTRLTVV.